The rows below give T cell receptor beta chains drawn from one sample of a study of CD4 and CD8 cells across lung adenocarcinoma regions. TCRdb re-derived calls from the PCR reads in MiXCR, one entry per CDR3 protein. Among 16,000 or so distinct CDR3 sequences, just under 55% were seen once, and the ten largest hold 32%. The sequencing sample was made of CD8+ T cells from the center of a lung tumor. The receptors were gathered from a female donor with lung adenocarcinoma. The CD4 and CD8 labels of this study may be unreliable. Both conserved end residues are part of each CDR3. The order of the fields is J gene, V gene, clone size, D gene, CDR3 length, CDR3 DNA, CDR3 protein. D genes are given only for firm matches. Clone size appears in some rows only: once, few, many, or a class for an expanded clone.

>TRBJ2-3|TRBV4-1|-|-|15
TGCGCCAGCAGCCAAGATCTGTGGGGCACAGATACGCAGTATTTT
CASSQDLWGTDTQYF
>TRBJ2-5|TRBV7-6|many|-|14
TGTGCCAGCAGCTTGAGGTCTGATGGAGAGACCCAGTACTTC
CASSLRSDGETQYF
>TRBJ2-3|TRBV11-1|medium-sized|TRBD2|16
TGTGCCAGCAGTAATAGGGGCGGGGGGCACACAGATACGCAGTATTTT
CASSNRGGGHTDTQYF
>TRBJ2-3|TRBV4-1|many|-|13
TGCGCCAGCAGCCAAGAAGGATTAGATACGCAGTATTTT
CASSQEGLDTQYF
>TRBJ1-1|TRBV20-1|-|-|13
TGCAGTCCCTTCTCTACAATGAACACTGAAGCTTTCTTT
CSPFSTMNTEAFF
>TRBJ1-4|TRBV6-1|many|-|15
TGTGCCAGCAGTGAAGAGGGGGCAACTAATGAAAAACTGTTTTTT
CASSEEGATNEKLFF
>TRBJ2-1|TRBV6-1|-|TRBD2|14
TGTGCCAGCAGTCCTTGGGGCGGGAGGAAAGAGCAGTTCTTC
CASSPWGGRKEQFF
>TRBJ2-5|TRBV10-1|many|TRBD1|15
TGCGCCAGGAAACAGGGGGCAGGGACCTTTTTGACCCAGTACTTC
CARKQGAGTFLTQYF
>TRBJ2-3|TRBV6-8|-|TRBD1|14
TGCGCCAGCAGGGGGCTGTTAGCCAAAGATACGCAGTACTTT
CASRGLLAKDTQYF
>TRBJ2-3|TRBV7-2|-|-|12
TGTGCCAGCAGCACTAGCACAGATACGCAGTATTTT
CASSTSTDTQYF
>TRBJ2-3|TRBV6-5|medium-sized|-|16
TGTGCCAGCAGTTATAATAGGCTAGTGGGCACAGATACGCAGTATTTT
CASSYNRLVGTDTQYF